This is a list of T cell receptor beta chains from one sample in a study of cytomegalovirus exposure and HLA in healthy donors. Sequencing used immunoSEQ multiplex PCR; TCRdb keeps in-frame clones, though not all of them. The table lists 150,000 or so clones, with around 1.5% in the top ten. Sequencing used PBMCs. These receptors were collected from a woman between 50 and 59 years old in good health and CMV-seronegative. Both conserved end residues are trimmed from each CDR3.

V: TRBV21-1
CDR3: ASPRRALIQETQY

V: TRBV13
CDR3: ASSLDRYSSTDTQY

V: TRBV5-7
CDR3: ASSQTGQGILTSTDTQY

V: TRBV5-4
CDR3: ASSLAGVQY

V: TRBV6-5
CDR3: ASSRDRSNQPQH

V: TRBV5-4
CDR3: ASSLEGHGTDTQY

V: TRBV29-1
CDR3: SVEDEQKQY

V: TRBV25-1
CDR3: ASSARRGIGTDTQY

V: TRBV13
CDR3: ASSLRGQSSTDTQY

V: TRBV4-1
CDR3: ASSHPRMGGTDNEQF

V: TRBV4-1
CDR3: ASSQGLAGEGTGELF

V: TRBV7-2
CDR3: ASSPRQGVLSGNTIY

V: TRBV6-5
CDR3: ASSPPLATGELF

V: TRBV6-1
CDR3: ASRTRGGNEKLF

V: TRBV5-1
CDR3: ASSLLPTGELF

V: TRBV19
CDR3: ASTDRDEAF

V: TRBV18
CDR3: ASSRSGRYAEQY

V: TRBV10-3
CDR3: AIRREGLYNEQF

V: TRBV18
CDR3: ASSNGTDLNQPQH

V: TRBV5-6
CDR3: ASSLPTRQLSGANVLT

V: TRBV5-1
CDR3: ASLEGGAGDTQY

V: TRBV28
CDR3: ASRRHQGQETQY

V: TRBV27
CDR3: ASNTGFGDPDTQY

V: TRBV14
CDR3: ASSQDYYYNEQF

V: TRBV29-1
CDR3: SVAPGQETQY

V: TRBV6-5
CDR3: ASSRGLAGGSEF

V: TRBV19
CDR3: ASSMGQGAYEQY

V: TRBV5-1
CDR3: ASSFNRGETQY

V: TRBV27
CDR3: ASSLSADNYGYT

V: TRBV2
CDR3: ASSELRDSDGYT

V: TRBV30
CDR3: AWSAGWGGNEQF

V: TRBV5-1
CDR3: ASSSRRGMGTQY

V: TRBV5-4
CDR3: ASSSPGQGNIQY

V: TRBV12-5
CDR3: ASGSGQGNNEQY

V: TRBV5-1
CDR3: ASSLAGGNTGNTIY

V: TRBV10-2
CDR3: ASGGQYNEQF

V: TRBV28
CDR3: ASSSPGTITYEQY

V: TRBV19
CDR3: ASSITVSSNQPQH

V: TRBV4-2
CDR3: ASSQGASGGNEQF

V: TRBV5-1
CDR3: ASRRERDITYEQY